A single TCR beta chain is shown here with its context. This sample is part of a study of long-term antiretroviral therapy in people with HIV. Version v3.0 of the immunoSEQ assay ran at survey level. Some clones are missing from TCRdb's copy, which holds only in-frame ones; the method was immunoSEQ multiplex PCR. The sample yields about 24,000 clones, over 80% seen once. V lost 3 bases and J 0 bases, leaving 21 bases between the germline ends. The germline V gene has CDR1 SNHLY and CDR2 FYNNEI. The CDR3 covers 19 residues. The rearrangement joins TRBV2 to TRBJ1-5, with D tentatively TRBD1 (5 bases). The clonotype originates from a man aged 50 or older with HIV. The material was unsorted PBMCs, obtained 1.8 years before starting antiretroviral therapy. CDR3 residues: CASSDRGNQFSYSNQPQHF. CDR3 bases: TGTGCCAGCAGTGATCGGGGGAATCAATTCTCCTATAGCAATCAGCCCCAGCATTTT.